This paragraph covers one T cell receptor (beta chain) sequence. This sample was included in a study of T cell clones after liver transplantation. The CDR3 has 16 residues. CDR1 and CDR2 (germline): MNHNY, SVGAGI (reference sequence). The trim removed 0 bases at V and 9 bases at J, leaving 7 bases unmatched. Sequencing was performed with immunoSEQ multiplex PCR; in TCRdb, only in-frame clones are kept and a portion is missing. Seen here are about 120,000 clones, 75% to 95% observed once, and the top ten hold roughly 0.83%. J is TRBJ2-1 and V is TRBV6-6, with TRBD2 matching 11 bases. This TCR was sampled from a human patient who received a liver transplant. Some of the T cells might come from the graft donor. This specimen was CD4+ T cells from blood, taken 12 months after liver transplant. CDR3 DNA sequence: TGTGCCAGCAGTTACTCGGGACTAGCGGAGGGCAGTGAGCAGTTCTTC. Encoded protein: CASSYSGLAEGSEQFF.